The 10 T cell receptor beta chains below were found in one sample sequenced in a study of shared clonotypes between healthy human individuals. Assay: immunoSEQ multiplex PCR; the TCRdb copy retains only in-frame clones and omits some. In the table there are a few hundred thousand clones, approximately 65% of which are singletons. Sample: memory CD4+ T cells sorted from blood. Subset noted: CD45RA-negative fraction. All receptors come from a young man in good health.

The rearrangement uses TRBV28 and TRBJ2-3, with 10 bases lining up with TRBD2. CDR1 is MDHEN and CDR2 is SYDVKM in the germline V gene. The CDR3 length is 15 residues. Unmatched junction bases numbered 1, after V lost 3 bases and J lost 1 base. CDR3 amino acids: CASSLLAGGTDTQYF. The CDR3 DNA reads TGTGCCAGCAGTTTGCTAGCGGGAGGCACAGATACGCAGTATTTT.

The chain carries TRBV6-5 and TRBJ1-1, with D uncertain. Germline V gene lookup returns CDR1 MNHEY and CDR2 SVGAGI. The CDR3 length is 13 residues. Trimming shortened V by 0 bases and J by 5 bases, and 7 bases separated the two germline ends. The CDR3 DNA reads TGTGCCAGCAGTTACTCGACGGTGACTGAAGCTTTCTTT. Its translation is CASSYSTVTEAFF.

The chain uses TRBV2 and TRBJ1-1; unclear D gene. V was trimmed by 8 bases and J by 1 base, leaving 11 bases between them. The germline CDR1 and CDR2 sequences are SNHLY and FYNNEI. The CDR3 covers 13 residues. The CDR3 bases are TGTGCCAGCCTGATCGAGGGGAACACTGAAGCTTTCTTT. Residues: CASLIEGNTEAFF.

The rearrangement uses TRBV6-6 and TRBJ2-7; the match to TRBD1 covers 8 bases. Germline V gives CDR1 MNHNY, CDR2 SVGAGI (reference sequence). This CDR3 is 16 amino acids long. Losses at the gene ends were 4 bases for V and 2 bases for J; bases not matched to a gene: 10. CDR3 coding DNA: TGTGCCAGCAGTTGCTCCGGGACAGGCGAACCCTACGAGCAGTACTTC. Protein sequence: CASSCSGTGEPYEQYF.

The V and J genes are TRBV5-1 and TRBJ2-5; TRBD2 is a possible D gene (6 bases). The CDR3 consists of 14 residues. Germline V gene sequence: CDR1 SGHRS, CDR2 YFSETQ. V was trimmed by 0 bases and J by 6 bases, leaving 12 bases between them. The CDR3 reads CASSLDSEGQTQYF. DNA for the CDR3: TGCGCCAGCAGCTTGGATTCGGAGGGGCAGACCCAGTACTTC.

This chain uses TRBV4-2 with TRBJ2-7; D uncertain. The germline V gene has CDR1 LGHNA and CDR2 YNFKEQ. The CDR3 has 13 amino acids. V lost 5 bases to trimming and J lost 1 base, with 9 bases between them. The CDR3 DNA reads TGTGCCAGCAGCTATCCAACTTCCTACGAGCAGTACTTC. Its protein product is CASSYPTSYEQYF.

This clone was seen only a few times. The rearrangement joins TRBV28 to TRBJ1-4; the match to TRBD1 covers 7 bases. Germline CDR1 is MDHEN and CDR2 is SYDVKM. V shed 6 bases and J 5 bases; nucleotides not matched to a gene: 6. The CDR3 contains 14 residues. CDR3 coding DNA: TGTGCCAGCAGGGGGACAGCCGGAAATGAAAAACTGTTTTTT. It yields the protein CASRGTAGNEKLFF.

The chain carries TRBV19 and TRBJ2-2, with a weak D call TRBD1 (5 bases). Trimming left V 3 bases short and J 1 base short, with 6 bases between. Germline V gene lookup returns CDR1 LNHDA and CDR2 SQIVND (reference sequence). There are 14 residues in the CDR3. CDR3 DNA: TGTGCCAGTAGTATTGACAGGAACACCGGGGAGCTGTTTTTT. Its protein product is CASSIDRNTGELFF.

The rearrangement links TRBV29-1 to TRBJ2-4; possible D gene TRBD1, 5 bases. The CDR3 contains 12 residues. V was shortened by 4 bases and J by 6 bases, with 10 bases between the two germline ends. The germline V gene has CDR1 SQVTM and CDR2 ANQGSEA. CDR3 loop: CSVVGVGNIQYF. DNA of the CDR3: TGCAGCGTTGTAGGGGTGGGAAACATTCAGTACTTC.

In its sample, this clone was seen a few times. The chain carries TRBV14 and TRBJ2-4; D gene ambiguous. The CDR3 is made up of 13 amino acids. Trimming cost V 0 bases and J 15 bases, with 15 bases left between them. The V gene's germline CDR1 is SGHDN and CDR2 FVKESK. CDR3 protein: CASSQDRAEGMYF. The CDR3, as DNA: TGTGCCAGCAGCCAAGATAGGGCAGAAGGGATGTACTTC.